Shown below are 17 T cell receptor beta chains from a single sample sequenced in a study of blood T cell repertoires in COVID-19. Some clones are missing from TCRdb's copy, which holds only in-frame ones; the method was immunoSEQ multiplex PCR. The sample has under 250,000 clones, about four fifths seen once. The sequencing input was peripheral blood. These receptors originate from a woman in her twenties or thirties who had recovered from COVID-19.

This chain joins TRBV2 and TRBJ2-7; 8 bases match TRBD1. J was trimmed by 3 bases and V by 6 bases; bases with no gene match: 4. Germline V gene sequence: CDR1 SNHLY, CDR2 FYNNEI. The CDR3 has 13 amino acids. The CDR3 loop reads CASSPDRGYEQYF. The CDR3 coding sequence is TGTGCCAGCAGCCCAGACAGGGGCTACGAGCAGTACTTC.

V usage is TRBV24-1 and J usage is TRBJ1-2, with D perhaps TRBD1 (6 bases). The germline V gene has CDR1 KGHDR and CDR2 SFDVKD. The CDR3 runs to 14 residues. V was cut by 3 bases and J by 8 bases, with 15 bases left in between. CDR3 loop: CATSDVDRRGGYTF. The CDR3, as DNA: TGTGCCACCAGTGATGTCGACAGGCGCGGCGGCTACACCTTC.

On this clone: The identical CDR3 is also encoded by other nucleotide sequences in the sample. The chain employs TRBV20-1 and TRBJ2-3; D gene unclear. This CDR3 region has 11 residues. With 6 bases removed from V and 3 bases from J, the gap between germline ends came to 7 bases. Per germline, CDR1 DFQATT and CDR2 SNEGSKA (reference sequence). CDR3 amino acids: CSAPRTDTQYF. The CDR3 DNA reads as TGCAGTGCCCCGAGAACAGATACGCAGTATTTT.

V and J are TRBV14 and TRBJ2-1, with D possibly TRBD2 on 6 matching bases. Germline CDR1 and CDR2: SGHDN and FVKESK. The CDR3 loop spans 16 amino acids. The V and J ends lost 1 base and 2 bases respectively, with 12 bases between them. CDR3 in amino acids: CASSQVGVAAYNEQFF. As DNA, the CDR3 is TGTGCCAGCAGCCAAGTGGGGGTAGCGGCCTACAATGAGCAGTTCTTC.

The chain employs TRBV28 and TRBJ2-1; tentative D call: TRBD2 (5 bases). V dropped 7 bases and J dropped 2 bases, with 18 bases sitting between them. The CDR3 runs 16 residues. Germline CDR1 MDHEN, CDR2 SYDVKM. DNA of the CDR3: TGTGCCAGCACCGGAGGACCCGGATCTGCCTACAATGAGCAGTTCTTC. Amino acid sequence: CASTGGPGSAYNEQFF.

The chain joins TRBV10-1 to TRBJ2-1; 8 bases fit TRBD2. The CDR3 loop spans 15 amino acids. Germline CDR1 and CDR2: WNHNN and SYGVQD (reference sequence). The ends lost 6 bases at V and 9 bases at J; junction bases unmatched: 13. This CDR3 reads CASSPESGSSVEQFF. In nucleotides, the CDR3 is TGCGCCAGCAGCCCAGAAAGCGGGAGTTCTGTTGAGCAGTTCTTC.

CDR3 amino acids: CASSYSSTGELFF. The CDR3 bases are TGTGCCAGCAGTTACTCCAGCACCGGGGAGCTGTTTTTT. This sequence joins TRBV6-2 or TRBV6-3 and TRBJ2-2; no reliable D call. This CDR3 has 13 residues. Trimming removed 0 bases at V and 4 bases at J, with 3 bases between. Germline V gene sequence: CDR1 MNHEY, CDR2 SVGEGT.

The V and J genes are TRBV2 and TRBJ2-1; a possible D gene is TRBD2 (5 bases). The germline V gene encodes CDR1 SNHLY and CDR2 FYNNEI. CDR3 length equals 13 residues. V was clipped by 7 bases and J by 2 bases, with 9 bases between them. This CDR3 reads CASTGLAYNEQFF. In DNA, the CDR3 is TGTGCCAGCACCGGACTGGCCTACAATGAGCAGTTCTTC. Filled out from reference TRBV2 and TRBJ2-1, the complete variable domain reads EPEVTQTPSHQVTQMGQEVILRCVPISNHLYFYWYRQILGQKVEFLVSFYNNEISEKSEIFDDQFSVERPDGSNFTLKIRSTKLEDSAMYFCASTGLAYNEQFFGPGTRLTVL.

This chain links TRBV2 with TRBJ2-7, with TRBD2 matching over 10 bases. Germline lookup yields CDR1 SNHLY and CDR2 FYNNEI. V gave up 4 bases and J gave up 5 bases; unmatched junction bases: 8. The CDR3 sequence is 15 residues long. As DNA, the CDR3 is TGTGCCAGCAGTGCTCGGAGCGGGAGGGCCCACGAGCAGTACTTC. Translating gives CASSARSGRAHEQYF. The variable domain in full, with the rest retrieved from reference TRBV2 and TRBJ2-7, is EPEVTQTPSHQVTQMGQEVILRCVPISNHLYFYWYRQILGQKVEFLVSFYNNEISEKSEIFDDQFSVERPDGSNFTLKIRSTKLEDSAMYFCASSARSGRAHEQYFGPGTRLTVT.

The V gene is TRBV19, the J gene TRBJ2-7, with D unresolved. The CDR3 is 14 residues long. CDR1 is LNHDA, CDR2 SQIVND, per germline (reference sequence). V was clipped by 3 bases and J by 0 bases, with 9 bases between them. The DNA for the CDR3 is TGTGCCAGTAGTATTCGAGAGTCCTCCTACGAGCAGTACTTC. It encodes CASSIRESSYEQYF.

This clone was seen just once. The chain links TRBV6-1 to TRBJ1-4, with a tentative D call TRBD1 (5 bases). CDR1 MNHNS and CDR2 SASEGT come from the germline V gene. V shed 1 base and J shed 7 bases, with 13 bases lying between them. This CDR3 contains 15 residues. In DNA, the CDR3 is TGTGCCAGCAGTGAAGTAGGGGCGCGGGGTGAAAAACTGTTTTTT. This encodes CASSEVGARGEKLFF.

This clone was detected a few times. The CDR3 loop reads CASSQGAADSGANVLTF. In nucleotides, the CDR3 is TGTGCCAGCAGCCAGGGGGCAGCCGACTCTGGGGCCAACGTCCTGACTTTC. The V and J genes are TRBV28 and TRBJ2-6; 8 bases fit TRBD1. The CDR3 has 17 residues. The germline V gene encodes CDR1 MDHEN and CDR2 SYDVKM. V lost 6 bases, J lost 0 bases, and 7 bases stayed unmatched. The full variable domain, rest sourced from reference TRBV28 and TRBJ2-6, is DVKVTQSSRYLVKRTGEKVFLECVQDMDHENMFWYRQDPGLGLRLIYFSYDVKMKEKGDIPEGYSVSREKKERFSLILESASTNQTSMYLCASSQGAADSGANVLTFGAGSRLTVL.

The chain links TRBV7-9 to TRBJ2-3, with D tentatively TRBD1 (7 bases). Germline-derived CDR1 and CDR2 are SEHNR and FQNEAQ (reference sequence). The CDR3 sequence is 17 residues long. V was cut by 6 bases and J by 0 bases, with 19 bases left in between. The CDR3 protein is CASSLGRGVSSTDTQYF. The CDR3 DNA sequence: TGTGCCAGCAGTCTTGGCAGGGGGGTCTCTAGCACAGATACGCAGTATTTT.

This CDR3 is CASSRTTGRNQPQHF. Here the CDR3 DNA reads TGTGCCAGCAGTCGAACGACAGGTCGCAATCAGCCCCAGCATTTT. The V gene is TRBV28, the J gene TRBJ1-5, with a weak D call TRBD1 (6 bases). Germline-derived CDR1 and CDR2 are MDHEN and SYDVKM. V shed 5 bases and J shed 2 bases, with 13 bases lying between them. The CDR3 has 15 residues.

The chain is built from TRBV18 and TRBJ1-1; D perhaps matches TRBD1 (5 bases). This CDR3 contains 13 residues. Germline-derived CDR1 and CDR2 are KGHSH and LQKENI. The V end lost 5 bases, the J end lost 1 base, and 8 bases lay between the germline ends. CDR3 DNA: TGTGCCAGCTCATATACAGGGAACACTGAAGCTTTCTTT. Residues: CASSYTGNTEAFF.

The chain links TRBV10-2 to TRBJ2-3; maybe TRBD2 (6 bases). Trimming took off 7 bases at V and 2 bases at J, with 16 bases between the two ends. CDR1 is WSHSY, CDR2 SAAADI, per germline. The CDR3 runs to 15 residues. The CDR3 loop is CASTGVRRVTDTQYF. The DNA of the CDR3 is TGCGCCAGCACGGGAGTCAGGAGGGTCACAGATACGCAGTATTTT.

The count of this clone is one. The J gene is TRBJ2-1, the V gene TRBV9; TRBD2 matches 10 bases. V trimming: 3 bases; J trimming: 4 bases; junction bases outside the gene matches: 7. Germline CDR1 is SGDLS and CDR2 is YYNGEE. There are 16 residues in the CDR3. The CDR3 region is CASSAGLADTYNEQFF. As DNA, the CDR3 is TGTGCCAGCAGCGCCGGACTAGCGGATACATACAATGAGCAGTTCTTC.